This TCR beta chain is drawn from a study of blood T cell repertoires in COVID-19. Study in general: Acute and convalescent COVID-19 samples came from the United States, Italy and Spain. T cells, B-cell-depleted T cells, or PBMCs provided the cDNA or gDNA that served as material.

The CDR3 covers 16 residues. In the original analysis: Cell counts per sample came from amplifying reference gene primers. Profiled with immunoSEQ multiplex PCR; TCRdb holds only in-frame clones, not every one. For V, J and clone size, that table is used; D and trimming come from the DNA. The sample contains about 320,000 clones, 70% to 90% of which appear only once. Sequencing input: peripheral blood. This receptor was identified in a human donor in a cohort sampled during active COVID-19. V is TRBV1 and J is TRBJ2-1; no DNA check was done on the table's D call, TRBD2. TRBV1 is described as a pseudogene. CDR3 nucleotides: TGCACCAGCAGCGAATCGGGGACTATCCTTGGGGCTGAGCAGTTCTTC. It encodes CTSSESGTILGAEQFF.